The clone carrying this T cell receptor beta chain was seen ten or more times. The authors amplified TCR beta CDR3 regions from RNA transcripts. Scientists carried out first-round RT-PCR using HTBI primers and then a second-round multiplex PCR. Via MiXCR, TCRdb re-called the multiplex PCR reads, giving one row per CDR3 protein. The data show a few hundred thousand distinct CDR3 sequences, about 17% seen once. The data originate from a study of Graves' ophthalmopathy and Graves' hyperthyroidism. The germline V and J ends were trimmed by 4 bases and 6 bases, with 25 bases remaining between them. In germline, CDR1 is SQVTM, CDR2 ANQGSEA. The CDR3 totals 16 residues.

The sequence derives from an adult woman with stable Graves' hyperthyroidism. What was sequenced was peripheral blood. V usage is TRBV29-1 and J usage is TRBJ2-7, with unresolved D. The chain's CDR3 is CSVARHPRAPPGEQYF. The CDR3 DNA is TGCAGCGTTGCCCGACACCCGAGAGCACCTCCTGGCGAGCAGTACTTC.